This TCR beta chain comes out of a study of early T cells in non-severe SARS-CoV-2 infection. Turning to the study itself: Alpha and beta chains were unpaired, from unsorted whole-blood bulk RNA.

This CDR3 comprises 11 residues. Germline CDR1 and CDR2: SGDLS and YYNGEE. V was clipped by 4 bases and J by 9 bases; unmatched bases: 1. Note on this clonotype: Antigen specificity is unknown.

Study outcomes and limitations: Anti-spike CD8 responses were favored by VDJdb matching, which missed private and CD4 specificities.

Individual cDNA molecules carried attached unique molecular identifiers. TCRdb reprocessed the 5' RACE reads with MiXCR, giving one entry per CDR3 protein. Among fewer than 95,000 distinct CDR3 sequences listed, 16% were seen once. The TCR sequence derives from an adult who was a healthcare worker with PCR-confirmed SARS-CoV-2 infection or an uninfected control (not recorded which). The J gene is TRBJ2-1, the V gene TRBV9; 7 positions agree with TRBD2. The source material was whole blood, sampled at baseline. The CDR3 DNA is TGTGCCAGCAGCCCGGGAGGTGAGCAGTTCTTC. Protein sequence: CASSPGGEQFF.